This TCR beta chain was identified during a study of cytomegalovirus exposure and HLA in healthy donors. 60 Vbeta and 13 Jbeta primers were used in PCR. Method: immunoSEQ multiplex PCR; TCRdb's copy keeps in-frame clones and lacks some. The repertoire holds about 120,000 clones, with 15% to 17% as singletons. The CDR3 length is 14 residues. V was trimmed by 1 base and J by 4 bases, leaving 6 bases between them. Germline CDR1 and CDR2: SGHRS and YFSETQ. This TCR was recovered from a young woman in good health and CMV-seronegative. V usage is TRBV5-1 and J usage is TRBJ2-6; D might be TRBD1 (6 bases). Sequenced input: PBMCs. CDR3 coding DNA: TGCGCCAGCAGCTTGAGGGGGGGGGCCAACGTCCTGACTTTC. It is translated as CASSLRGGANVLTF.